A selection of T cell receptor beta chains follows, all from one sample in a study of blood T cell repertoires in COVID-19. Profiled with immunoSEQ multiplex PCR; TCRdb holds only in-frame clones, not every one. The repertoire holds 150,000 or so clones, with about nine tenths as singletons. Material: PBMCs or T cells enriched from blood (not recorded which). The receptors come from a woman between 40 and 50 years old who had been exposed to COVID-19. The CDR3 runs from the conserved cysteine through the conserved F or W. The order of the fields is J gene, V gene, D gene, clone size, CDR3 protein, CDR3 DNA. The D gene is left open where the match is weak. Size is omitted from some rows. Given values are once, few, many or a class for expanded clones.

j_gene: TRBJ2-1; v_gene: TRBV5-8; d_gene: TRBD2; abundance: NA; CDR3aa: CASSFGLAGGSSYNEQFF; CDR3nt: TGTGCCAGCAGCTTCGGCCTAGCGGGTGGGAGCTCCTACAATGAGCAGTTCTTC
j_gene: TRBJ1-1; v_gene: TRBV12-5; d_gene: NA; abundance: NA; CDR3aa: CASGSGDPYTEAFF; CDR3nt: TGTGCTAGTGGTTCAGGGGACCCTTACACTGAAGCTTTCTTT
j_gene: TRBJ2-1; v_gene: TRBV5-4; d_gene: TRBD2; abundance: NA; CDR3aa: CASSFSITSGGNYNEQFF; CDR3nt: TGTGCCAGCAGCTTTTCGATTACTAGCGGGGGGAATTACAATGAGCAGTTCTTC
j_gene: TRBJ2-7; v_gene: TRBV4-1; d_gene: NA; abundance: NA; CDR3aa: CASSPRGSSYEQYF; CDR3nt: TGCGCCAGCAGCCCTCGCGGTAGCTCCTACGAGCAGTACTTC
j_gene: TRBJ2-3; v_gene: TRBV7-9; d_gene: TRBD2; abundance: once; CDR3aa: CASSSLTSGSGTDTQYF; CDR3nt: TGTGCCAGCAGCTCCCTGACTAGCGGGAGTGGCACAGATACGCAGTATTTT
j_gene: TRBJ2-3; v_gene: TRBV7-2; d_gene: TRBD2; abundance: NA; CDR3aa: CASSLRLAGDPDTQYF; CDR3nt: TGTGCCAGCAGCTTAAGGCTAGCGGGAGATCCAGATACGCAGTATTTT
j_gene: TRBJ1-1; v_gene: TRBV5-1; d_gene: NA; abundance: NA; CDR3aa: CASRTAGQNTEAFF; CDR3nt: TGCGCCAGCAGAACAGCGGGACAGAACACTGAAGCTTTCTTT
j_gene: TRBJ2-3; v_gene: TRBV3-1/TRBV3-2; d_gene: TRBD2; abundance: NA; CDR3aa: CASSLRGTSGGAGTDTQYF; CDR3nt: TGTGCCAGCAGCCTTCGCGGAACTAGCGGGGGGGCGGGGACAGATACGCAGTATTTT
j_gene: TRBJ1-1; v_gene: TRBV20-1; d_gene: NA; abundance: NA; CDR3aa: CSAGTSTEAFF; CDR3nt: TGCAGTGCAGGGACAAGCACTGAAGCTTTCTTT
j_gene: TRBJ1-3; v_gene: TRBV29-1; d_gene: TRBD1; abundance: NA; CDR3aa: CSVARQGANTIYF; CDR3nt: TGCAGCGTTGCCAGACAGGGGGCAAACACCATATATTTT
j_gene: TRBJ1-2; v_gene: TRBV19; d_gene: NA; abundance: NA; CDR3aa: CASSGTSYGYTF; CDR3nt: TGTGCCAGTAGTGGGACATCCTATGGCTACACCTTC
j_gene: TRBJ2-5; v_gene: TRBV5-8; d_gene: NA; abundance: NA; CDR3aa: CASSRSDRIKETQYF; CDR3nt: TGTGCCAGCAGTCGTTCGGACAGAATAAAAGAGACCCAGTACTTC
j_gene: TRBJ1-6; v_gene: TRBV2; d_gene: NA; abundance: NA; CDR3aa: CAIWVDGMRERNSPLHF; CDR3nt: TGTGCCATCTGGGTCGATGGTATGAGGGAGAGGAATTCACCCCTCCACTTT